One and the same sample provided the 27 T cell receptor beta chains below, sequenced in a study of cytomegalovirus exposure and HLA in healthy donors. The PCR made use of 60 Vbeta and 13 Jbeta primers. The protocol was immunoSEQ multiplex PCR, while the TCRdb copy is restricted to in-frame clones and leaves out a portion. Among about 130,000 clones listed, around 63% were seen once. The specimen sequenced was PBMCs. The source of these receptors is a human donor in good health.

The chain joins TRBV4-1 to TRBJ1-2, with TRBD1 matching 12 bases. Germline CDR1 MGHRA, CDR2 YSYEKL. This CDR3 is 17 amino acids long. Trimming took 5 bases from V and 1 from J; bases not matched to a gene: 8. CDR3 DNA: TGCGCCAGCAGCTACCGGGACAGGGGGCCGGATAACTATGGCTACACCTTC. Translation gives CASSYRDRGPDNYGYTF.

This clone occurred a few times. The genes are TRBV2 and TRBJ1-5, with a tentative D call TRBD1 (6 bases). The V gene lost 5 bases and the J gene lost 0 bases, with 11 bases spanning the gap. This CDR3 comprises 15 residues. Germline V gene sequence: CDR1 SNHLY, CDR2 FYNNEI. The CDR3 reads CASSRTDGSNQPQHF. The DNA for the CDR3 is TGTGCCAGCAGTCGGACAGACGGTAGCAATCAGCCCCAGCATTTT.

This clone was detected only a few times. The chain carries TRBV28 and TRBJ2-1; D is possibly TRBD1 (6 bases). V was cut by 7 bases and J by 2 bases, with 27 bases left in between. CDR1 and CDR2 from the germline V gene are MDHEN and SYDVKM. The CDR3 has 19 amino acids. In DNA form, the CDR3 reads TGTGCCAGCACCCCCGGTGGGTGGGGGCCTAACGACCCCTACAATGAGCAGTTCTTC. It codes for CASTPGGWGPNDPYNEQFF.

This clone was counted once. The rearrangement uses TRBV13 and TRBJ2-1, with D unresolved. The V end was cut by 2 bases, the J end by 6 bases, with 14 bases between. Germline V gene sequence: CDR1 PRHDT, CDR2 FYEKMQ (reference sequence). There are 15 residues in the CDR3. This CDR3 is CASSLRRQPPNEQFF. Here the CDR3 DNA reads TGTGCCAGCAGCTTAAGGCGGCAGCCCCCCAATGAGCAGTTCTTC.

V and J are TRBV28 and TRBJ2-2, with 9 positions matching TRBD2. This CDR3 is 18 amino acids long. V lost 1 base and J lost 1; bases outside the gene matches: 7. CDR1 is MDHEN and CDR2 is SYDVKM in the germline V gene. The CDR3 loop reads CASSLSAGGWMNTGELFF. The CDR3 DNA reads TGTGCCAGCAGTTTATCCGCGGGAGGGTGGATGAACACCGGGGAGCTGTTTTTT. Full variable domain (rest looked up from reference TRBV28 and TRBJ2-2): DVKVTQSSRYLVKRTGEKVFLECVQDMDHENMFWYRQDPGLGLRLIYFSYDVKMKEKGDIPEGYSVSREKKERFSLILESASTNQTSMYLCASSLSAGGWMNTGELFFGEGSRLTVL.

The chain employs TRBV11-2 and TRBJ2-1; 10 positions agree with TRBD2. Germline assignment: CDR1 SGHAT and CDR2 FQNNGV. The CDR3 is 15 residues long. V lost 5 bases and J lost 8; bases outside the gene matches: 9. The CDR3 DNA sequence: TGTGCCAGCAGCGTCGCTAGCGGGAGTCGGCATGAGCAGTTCTTC. Translation gives CASSVASGSRHEQFF.

This clone was recorded only once. The chain has TRBV9 and TRBJ2-3; 7 bases are shared with TRBD2. Germline trimming cut 3 bases from V and 4 bases from J; bases unmatched to any gene: 8. Germline lookup yields CDR1 SGDLS and CDR2 YYNGEE. CDR3 length: 15 amino acids. The CDR3 DNA sequence: TGTGCCAGCAGCGGGCGCGGGGGTTTCGCAGATACGCAGTATTTT. Its protein is CASSGRGGFADTQYF.

The count of this clone is one. This chain links TRBV19 with TRBJ2-1; TRBD2 aligns across 12 bases. The germline gives CDR1 LNHDA, CDR2 SQIVND (reference sequence). The CDR3 spans 15 residues. V was pared by 4 bases and J by 4 bases, with 2 bases of the junction left unmatched. The CDR3 region is CASSTTSGRYNEQFF. CDR3 DNA: TGTGCCAGTAGTACTACTAGCGGGAGGTACAATGAGCAGTTCTTC.

The CDR3 here is CASSLDRFTGELFF. The CDR3, as DNA: TGTGCCAGCAGTTTGGACAGGTTCACCGGGGAGCTGTTTTTT. V and J are TRBV2 and TRBJ2-2; 7 positions match TRBD1. V shed 5 bases and J 4 bases; nucleotides not matched to a gene: 4. The CDR3 totals 14 residues. The germline CDR1 and CDR2 sequences are SNHLY and FYNNEI.

A few counts support this clone. V usage is TRBV7-8 and J usage is TRBJ2-1, with D possibly TRBD2 on 5 matching bases. Germline CDR1 reads SGHVS; CDR2 reads FQNEAQ. The V and J ends lost 5 bases and 9 bases respectively, with 20 bases between them. The CDR3 runs to 15 residues. CDR3 nucleotides: TGTGCCAGCAGCCGTACTAGGAGTGGGTACTTTGAGCAGTTCTTC. Translation: CASSRTRSGYFEQFF.

The chain employs TRBV19 and TRBJ2-3; TRBD2 matches at 13 bases. The CDR3 loop spans 21 amino acids. V was pared by 4 bases and J by 5 bases, with 21 bases of the junction left unmatched. Germline-derived CDR1 and CDR2 are LNHDA and SQIVND (reference sequence). CDR3 protein: CASSTPPGLAGDVWIKDTQYF. The CDR3 bases are TGTGCCAGTAGTACCCCCCCCGGACTAGCGGGAGACGTCTGGATCAAAGATACGCAGTATTTT. Full variable domain (outside the CDR3, taken from reference TRBV19 and TRBJ2-3): DGGITQSPKYLFRKEGQNVTLSCEQNLNHDAMYWYRQDPGQGLRLIYYSQIVNDFQKGDIAEGYSVSREKKESFPLTVTSAQKNPTAFYLCASSTPPGLAGDVWIKDTQYFGPGTRLTVL.

This chain joins TRBV7-2 and TRBJ1-4, with 11 bases matching TRBD1. The ends lost 5 bases at V and 12 bases at J; junction bases unmatched: 11. Germline values: CDR1 SGHTA, CDR2 FQGNSA. This CDR3 comprises 15 residues. Here the CDR3 reads CASSPRTGGGDELFF. The CDR3 bases are TGTGCCAGCAGCCCGCGGACAGGGGGCGGAGATGAACTGTTTTTT.

The chain joins TRBV6-6 to TRBJ2-5; D might be TRBD1 (5 bases). V lost 6 bases, J lost 7 bases, and 12 bases lay in between. The CDR3 length is 12 residues. CDR1 is MNHNY and CDR2 is SVGAGI in the germline V gene (reference sequence). CDR3: CASREYTGTQYF. CDR3 DNA sequence: TGTGCCAGCAGAGAGTACACAGGGACCCAGTACTTC.

The chain employs TRBV6-5 and TRBJ1-1; a possible D gene is TRBD1 (5 bases). Trimming removed 4 bases at V and 7 bases at J, with 10 bases between. Looked up from germline, CDR1 is MNHEY and CDR2 is SVGAGI. The CDR3 is made up of 12 amino acids. CDR3 loop: CASSSRGGEAFF. The CDR3 nucleotides read TGTGCCAGCAGTTCCCGGGGGGGTGAAGCTTTCTTT.

The sample holds a few counts of this clone. This chain links TRBV10-3 with TRBJ2-1; a weak D match, TRBD2 (6 bases). The CDR3 extends over 15 amino acids. Trimming removed 3 bases from V and 0 bases from J, with 9 bases in between. CDR1 and CDR2 from the germline V gene are ENHRY and SYGVKD. The CDR3 DNA is TGTGCCATCAGTGATCGGGGGAGCTCCTACAATGAGCAGTTCTTC. Protein: CAISDRGSSYNEQFF.

V gene TRBV7-9 combines with J gene TRBJ1-4, with TRBD1 matching 8 bases. The CDR3 runs 16 residues. Germline CDR1 SEHNR, CDR2 FQNEAQ (reference sequence). V lost 5 bases and J lost 4; bases outside the gene matches: 9. CDR3 DNA: TGTGCCAGCAGCCAACAGGGGGGCGCGGGTAATGAAAAACTGTTTTTT. Its translation is CASSQQGGAGNEKLFF.

The J gene is TRBJ1-2, the V gene TRBV19; weak D call: TRBD1 (6 bases). The CDR3 is 13 amino acids. The V gene's germline CDR1 is LNHDA and CDR2 SQIVND (reference sequence). V was pared by 2 bases and J by 5 bases, with 9 bases between. The CDR3 sequence: CASSITTGYGYTF. The CDR3 region has the DNA TGTGCCAGTAGTATAACGACAGGATATGGCTACACCTTC.

The chain joins TRBV27 to TRBJ2-7; D gene ambiguous. Per germline, CDR1 MNHEY and CDR2 SMNVEV (reference sequence). V was trimmed by 2 bases and J by 2 bases, leaving 4 bases between them. CDR3 length: 12 residues. The chain's CDR3 is CASSLRPYEQYF. The CDR3 bases are TGTGCCAGCAGTTTACGTCCCTACGAGCAGTACTTC.

This clone was seen only a few times. An end of the junction does not agree with germline; a read error may underlie this. The chain combines TRBV6-1 with TRBJ2-3; 7 positions agree with TRBD2. CDR3 length equals 17 residues. Germline values: CDR1 MNHNS, CDR2 SASEGT. Here the CDR3 reads CASSEGISGGSADTQYF. DNA for the CDR3: TGTGCCAGCAGCGAAGGGATTTCTGGCGGGAGCGCAGATACGCAGTATTTT.

This chain uses TRBV27 with TRBJ2-1, with 8 bases identical to TRBD2. The CDR3 contains 16 residues. Per the germline V gene, CDR1 is MNHEY and CDR2 is SMNVEV (reference sequence). J was trimmed by 9 bases and V by 3 bases; bases with no gene match: 13. The CDR3 coding sequence is TGTGCCAGCAGTTTCATGGGGGGACTAGTTATTAGTGAGCAGTTCTTC. Its translation: CASSFMGGLVISEQFF.

V is TRBV28 and J is TRBJ1-2; D unclear. V dropped 2 bases and J dropped 3 bases, with 7 bases sitting between them. This CDR3 is built from 13 residues. CDR1 and CDR2 from the germline V gene are MDHEN and SYDVKM. Written as DNA, the CDR3 is TGTGCCAGCAGTTTAAGGCGGGACTATGGCTACACCTTC. Translating gives CASSLRRDYGYTF.

This chain uses TRBV18 with TRBJ2-3; 7 bases align to TRBD2. The J segment lost 2 bases and the V segment lost 0 bases, leaving 8 bases of the junction unmatched. This CDR3 region has 17 residues. Germline V gene data show CDR1 as KGHSH and CDR2 as LQKENI. This CDR3 reads CASSPPVGLGDTDTQYF. Written as DNA, the CDR3 is TGTGCCAGCTCACCACCGGTAGGACTAGGTGACACAGATACGCAGTATTTT. The complete variable domain, with remaining parts taken from reference TRBV18 and TRBJ2-3, reads NAGVMQNPRHLVRRRGQEARLRCSPMKGHSHVYWYRQLPEEGLKFMVYLQKENIIDESGMPKERFSAEFPKEGPSILRIQQVVRGDSAAYFCASSPPVGLGDTDTQYFGPGTRLTVL.

J is TRBJ1-2 and V is TRBV5-4, with D possibly TRBD1 on 6 matching bases. From germline, CDR1 is SGHNT and CDR2 YYREEE (reference sequence). The ends were cut back, 0 bases at V and 3 bases at J, with 6 bases in the middle. The CDR3 totals 13 residues. The CDR3, as DNA: TGTGCCAGCAGCTTGGCAGGGGACTATGGCTACACCTTC. This codes for CASSLAGDYGYTF.

This sequence joins TRBV7-3 and TRBJ2-5, with D tentatively TRBD2 (5 bases). Trimming left V 5 bases short and J 2 bases short, with 15 bases between. The CDR3 runs to 15 residues. The germline V gene encodes CDR1 SGHTA and CDR2 FQGTGA. The CDR3 region has the DNA TGTGCCAGCAGCCGTGGCGGGTCGGGGCAAGAGACCCAGTACTTC. This translates into CASSRGGSGQETQYF.

The chain combines TRBV5-6 with TRBJ2-3, with TRBD2 matching 10 bases. V lost 3 bases to trimming and J lost 5 bases; unmatched junction nucleotides: 9. CDR1 is SGHDT and CDR2 is YYEEEE in the germline V gene. This CDR3 is built from 16 residues. Written as DNA, the CDR3 is TGTGCCAGCAGCTCTGAGCGGGAGGGAATTGTAGATACGCAGTATTTT. It is translated as CASSSEREGIVDTQYF.

The V and J genes are TRBV7-9 and TRBJ2-7; 11 positions agree with TRBD2. Germline values: CDR1 SEHNR, CDR2 FQNEAQ (reference sequence). V dropped 4 bases and J dropped 2; count of bases not matched to a gene: 7. The CDR3 runs to 16 residues. The CDR3 DNA reads TGTGCCAGCAGCTCTTCCGGGACTAGCGGACCCTACGAGCAGTACTTC. This translates into CASSSSGTSGPYEQYF.

The V and J genes are TRBV2 and TRBJ2-7, with TRBD2 as a possible D gene (6 bases). The germline V gene encodes CDR1 SNHLY and CDR2 FYNNEI. V was trimmed by 11 bases and J by 9 bases, leaving 20 bases between them. The CDR3 loop spans 12 amino acids. The CDR3 sequence is CAGVDRDSVQYF. Written as DNA, the CDR3 is TGTGCCGGCGTTGACCGGGACTCCGTGCAGTACTTC. Looking up the rest from reference TRBV2 and TRBJ2-7 gives the full variable domain: EPEVTQTPSHQVTQMGQEVILRCVPISNHLYFYWYRQILGQKVEFLVSFYNNEISEKSEIFDDQFSVERPDGSNFTLKIRSTKLEDSAMYFCAGVDRDSVQYFGPGTRLTVT.